This T cell receptor (beta chain) derives from a study of blood T cell repertoires in COVID-19 (dated by TCRdb to about 2020). With regard to the full study: Samples from collaborators originated in the United States, Italy and Spain and spanned both the acute and convalescent phases of COVID-19. The prospective study material was composed of cDNA or gDNA derived from T cells, B-cell-depleted T cells, or PBMCs. Subjects who had been exposed to COVID-19, were actively infected with it, or had recovered from it provided the deeply sampled blood TCRbeta repertoires that made up the dataset. The repertoires were made available in a free public database intended to serve as a resource for research on the immune response to SARS-CoV-2. The samples were drawn from two sources: the first 160 participants of the ongoing ImmuneRACE study, and over 1,000 subjects contributed by 6 global collaborators. The sample metadata nearly always contained a de-identified subject ID, COVID-19 status, age in years and sex. Where available, HLA class I and class II types were taken from metadata supplied by the sample provider and were not determined by assay-based typing. Results and caveats for the whole study, not just this receptor: The quantity of clinical and demographic metadata differed by source and by participant and was supplied without curation.

The immunoSEQ Assay, a bias-controlled multiplex PCR, was used to amplify TCRbeta CDR3 regions from genomic DNA. As for how the authors treated the data: Nucleated cell counts per sample were estimated from amplification of reference gene primers within the assay. To quantify the absolute abundance of each unique TCRbeta CDR3 rearrangement, sequence reads were collapsed and filtered. For each sample, productive Simpson clonality was calculated as the square root of Simpson's diversity index over productive rearrangements. TCRdb stores this immuneACCESS table with in-frame sequences only. Part of the clones is absent; in the studies checked, under half of the shortfall reflects unresolved V genes, and no reason is known for the rest. That table furnishes V, J and clone size, whereas the DNA furnished D and trimming. This sample is represented by a few hundred thousand clones; approximately 86% of them were singletons. The ten largest clones add up to about 4.6% of the sample.

In the prospective study, participants were about 18 to 95 years old, resided in fewer than 25 geographic areas of the United States, and were enrolled through a virtual design. To assign participants to cohorts, the prospective study relied on clinical history that participants themselves reported in a screening survey and a study questionnaire. Exposed participants had been in contact, within 2 weeks of entering the study, with a person who had a PCR-confirmed or clinician-diagnosed case of COVID-19. Each participant in the prospective study had whole blood, serum and a nasopharyngeal or oropharyngeal swab collected by mobile phlebotomists. Over a roughly 2-month period, participants in the prospective study had the option of providing additional blood draws and questionnaires. Prospective study blood samples were shipped either frozen or at room temperature before DNA extraction. Concerning this clone itself: Its cognate antigen has yet to be identified. No much larger clone is present one base from it, and per-base qualities are unavailable.

V loses 2 bases at its end and J loses 5 bases; junction bases beyond the gene matches: 5. Inclusive of the bounding cysteine and phenylalanine, the CDR3 is 14 residues long. Of all the DNA, just the CDR3 is kept, 42 bases in frame from base 1. CDR1 GTSNPN and CDR2 SVGIG were looked up in the germline V gene (reference sequence). Material: PBMCs or T cells enriched from blood (not recorded which). The receptor was isolated from a woman aged 25 to 39 who had been exposed to COVID-19. The V gene is TRBV30 and the J gene is TRBJ2-5; 10 central bases correspond to TRBD2. The bases are TGTGCCTGGAGTAGCGGGGGGGCCGGGGAGACCCAGTACTTC. Its protein is CAWSSGGAGETQYF.